The entry that follows covers one T cell receptor (beta chain) sequence. Its antigen is not yet known. The CDR3 measures 15 amino acids from cysteine to phenylalanine. The DNA is not on file. As encoded in the germline V gene (reference sequence), CDR1 is DFQATT while CDR2 is SNEGSKA. For every CD8+ T cell subset, fewer than 350,000 cells were flow-sorted straight into RLT lysis buffer, and each subset was sorted in triplicate. To exclude memory contaminants, naive CD8+ T cells were stringently defined as CD45RO-CCR7+CD27+CD95-. Peripheral blood mononuclear cells were isolated from buffy coats by standard density gradient centrifugation. A FACSAria III was used to flow-sort naive CD8+ T cells into CXCR3-negative and CXCR3-positive populations. Total RNA was extracted from sorted cells with an RNeasy Mini Kit. The data belong to a study of CXCR3-negative and CXCR3-positive naive CD8 T cells (dated by TCRdb to between 2018 and 2020). Concerning the study at large: In total, about 135 million TRB reads were obtained, corresponding to roughly 1.5 +/- 0.3 million reads per library. Diversity and physicochemical repertoire analyses covered some eleven donors pooled from two independent experiments. Naive subsets from 5 or 6 donors and memory cells from 3 donors were included in the TRBV-TRBJ cluster analysis.

Sequencing was carried out with a NextSeq 550. The Human TCR Profiling Kit (MiLaboratory) was used to prepare UMI-labeled 5' RACE TRB cDNA libraries. The full amount of extracted RNA was used for cDNA synthesis, and the full amount of resulting cDNA was used for PCR amplification. Libraries were prepared in parallel with an identical number of PCR cycles. In the original analysis: With a minimum of two reads required per UMI, MIGEC and MiXCR pulled out about 54,000 +/- 9,700 unique UMI-labeled TRB cDNA molecules from each library. On average, approximately 40,000 +/- 10,000 functional in-frame TRB CDR3 nucleotide clonotypes lacking stop codons were found per library. After downsampling to 5000 UMI-labeled TRB molecules per sample, diversity metrics such as normalized Shannon-Wiener and Chao1 were calculated in VDJtools. VDJtools computed clonotype-size-weighted physicochemical properties of the central five CDR3 residues: interaction energy, strength, volume and Kidera factor 4. Reads reprocessed by TCRdb are summarized as one entry per CDR3 protein sequence, and DNA is absent. The V and J calls follow TCRdb's processing rather than the paper's. Per the sample table, the count is roughly 60,000 distinct CDR3 sequences. The ten largest make up roughly 0.75% of the sample.

Overall results and qualifications from the work: Freshly isolated PBMCs were used for most assays because CXCR3 expression partially decreased after cryopreservation. Compared with CXCR3-negative naive cells, CXCR3-positive naive cells had TRB CDR3s with higher hydrophobicity (lower Kidera factor 4), lower energy, and higher strength and volume indices. Because surface CD5, which has been linked to self-reactivity in mice, was comparable between naive subsets, TCR interaction strength was also inferred from TRB CDR3 physicochemical properties. Comparably high repertoire diversity was found in both naive subsets, whereas much lower repertoire diversity was found in memory CD8+ T cells. TRBV-TRBJ usage was similar between naive CXCR3-negative and CXCR3-positive cells from the same donor, while memory cells showed distinct patterns.

The chain is assembled from TRBV20-1 and TRBJ2-5; the TCRdb D gene call, TRBD1, has no DNA to confirm it. The TCR sequence derives from a human donor in good health. Some clones in this sample may be carry-over from other donors' samples. Sequenced sample: naive CXCR3+ CD8+ T cells from blood. According to the study, the label for this sample's cell subset or site signals: CD45RO-CCR7+CD27+CD95- naive CD8+ T cells expressing CXCR3 (TNR3+). The CDR3 protein: CSARDRGQEEETQYF.